This is a list of T cell receptor beta chains from one sample in a study of blood T cell repertoires in COVID-19. Assay: immunoSEQ multiplex PCR; the TCRdb copy retains only in-frame clones and omits some. The sample records a few hundred thousand clones, more than 65% being singletons. Sequencing was carried out using peripheral blood. The receptor set was obtained from a young woman with acute or convalescent COVID-19. Each CDR3 is given with its conserved first and last residue. D genes are given only for firm matches. Size is stated for part of the rows, as once, few or many counts, or as a class when the clone is expanded.

DNA: TGTGCCAGCAGACTGGAGGGTAAAGGCTACACCTTC
CDR3: CASRLEGKGYTF
D: .
J: TRBJ1-2
V: TRBV2
size: .

DNA: TGTGCCAGCAGCTTGGGCCCGGGACAAAACACTGAAGCTTTCTTT
CDR3: CASSLGPGQNTEAFF
D: .
J: TRBJ1-1
V: TRBV5-4
size: .

DNA: TGTGCCAGTAGTATAGGGCAGGGGGCCAAAAACATTCAGTACTTC
CDR3: CASSIGQGAKNIQYF
D: .
J: TRBJ2-4
V: TRBV19
size: .

DNA: TGTGCCAGCAGCACACCACAGGGGACCAATGAGCAGTTCTTC
CDR3: CASSTPQGTNEQFF
D: TRBD1
J: TRBJ2-1
V: TRBV5-4
size: few

DNA: TGTGCCAGCAGCCTGAGGGGGCCGGACACCATATATTTT
CDR3: CASSLRGPDTIYF
D: TRBD1
J: TRBJ1-3
V: TRBV7-2
size: .

DNA: TGTGCCAGCAGTTACTCCCAGGCAACCTCTGGAAACACCATATATTTT
CDR3: CASSYSQATSGNTIYF
D: .
J: TRBJ1-3
V: TRBV6-5
size: .

DNA: TGTGCCAGCTCAGCGATCCCACACAGGGGATCTGATCAGCCCCAGCATTTT
CDR3: CASSAIPHRGSDQPQHF
D: TRBD1
J: TRBJ1-5
V: TRBV18
size: .

DNA: TGTGCCAGCAGCACAGGGACTAGCGGGGAAAGGGAGACCCAGTACTTC
CDR3: CASSTGTSGERETQYF
D: TRBD2
J: TRBJ2-5
V: TRBV7-6
size: .

DNA: TGTGCCTGGAGTGTAATAACCGGGGAGCTGTTTTTT
CDR3: CAWSVITGELFF
D: .
J: TRBJ2-2
V: TRBV30
size: .

DNA: TGTGCCAGCAGTGGCGATAGCGGGAGGGGCAATGAGCAGTTCTTC
CDR3: CASSGDSGRGNEQFF
D: TRBD2
J: TRBJ2-1
V: TRBV2
size: .

DNA: TGTGCCAGCAGCCGGACAGATTTTACCTACGAGCAGTACTTC
CDR3: CASSRTDFTYEQYF
D: .
J: TRBJ2-7
V: TRBV7-2
size: .

DNA: TGTGCCAGCAGCAAACCGGGACAGGGTGCTGAGCAGTTCTTC
CDR3: CASSKPGQGAEQFF
D: TRBD1
J: TRBJ2-1
V: TRBV7-3
size: .

DNA: TGTGCCAGCAGCCAATCCGGGACAGGGGTTGTGACTGAAGCTTTCTTT
CDR3: CASSQSGTGVVTEAFF
D: TRBD1
J: TRBJ1-1
V: TRBV7-9
size: few

DNA: TGTGCCAGTAGTACAAACCGAGGCCTCAACGCCGGGGAGCTGTTTTTT
CDR3: CASSTNRGLNAGELFF
D: .
J: TRBJ2-2
V: TRBV19
size: .

DNA: TGTGCCAGTAGGCAGACACGATCTAACTATGGCTACACCTTC
CDR3: CASRQTRSNYGYTF
D: .
J: TRBJ1-2
V: TRBV19
size: .

DNA: TGTGCCAGTAGTATTTACAGAAACTCCTACGAGCAGTACTTC
CDR3: CASSIYRNSYEQYF
D: .
J: TRBJ2-7
V: TRBV19
size: .

DNA: TGTGCCAGCAGCTTTGGCCGGGGTTACAGCTCCTACAATGAGCAGTTCTTC
CDR3: CASSFGRGYSSYNEQFF
D: .
J: TRBJ2-1
V: TRBV7-2
size: few

DNA: TGTGCCAGCAGCGGGGGGATCTCACCGAACGAGCAGTACTTC
CDR3: CASSGGISPNEQYF
D: .
J: TRBJ2-7
V: TRBV5-4
size: .

DNA: TGTGCCAGCAGCTTAGCGTTTGTCAGGGGGCCGGGAGATACGCAGTATTTT
CDR3: CASSLAFVRGPGDTQYF
D: TRBD1
J: TRBJ2-3
V: TRBV7-8
size: .

DNA: TGTGCCAGCAGTTTGTTGGGGGCGGGTGGCTACACCTTC
CDR3: CASSLLGAGGYTF
D: .
J: TRBJ1-2
V: TRBV12-3/TRBV12-4
size: .

DNA: TGTGCCAGCAGGAAACAGGAAGAGACCCAGTACTTC
CDR3: CASRKQEETQYF
D: .
J: TRBJ2-5
V: TRBV12-3/TRBV12-4
size: .

DNA: TGTGCCAGACGATGGACGGAGGCAACTAATGAAAAACTGTTTTTT
CDR3: CARRWTEATNEKLFF
D: .
J: TRBJ1-4
V: TRBV9
size: .

DNA: TGTGCCAGCAGCCACTTAGGGGGAGCAGATACGCAGTATTTT
CDR3: CASSHLGGADTQYF
D: .
J: TRBJ2-3
V: TRBV3-1/TRBV3-2
size: .

DNA: TGTGCCAGCAGCCCTGGACAGGGGATGGTGGGCGAGCAGTACTTC
CDR3: CASSPGQGMVGEQYF
D: TRBD1
J: TRBJ2-7
V: TRBV5-4
size: .

DNA: TGTGCCAGCAGCTTAGTTGGCCGCGGAGATACGCAGTATTTT
CDR3: CASSLVGRGDTQYF
D: .
J: TRBJ2-3
V: TRBV7-9
size: .

DNA: TGCAGTGCTAGTGGGACTAGCGGGATTTCGAACACCGGGGAGCTGTTTTTT
CDR3: CSASGTSGISNTGELFF
D: TRBD2
J: TRBJ2-2
V: TRBV20-1
size: .

DNA: TGTGCCAGCAGCTTGTTTGTTGGGGCAGGGGCTGGAAACACCATATATTTT
CDR3: CASSLFVGAGAGNTIYF
D: .
J: TRBJ1-3
V: TRBV7-2
size: .

DNA: TGTGCCAGTACCGGGGCCGGGGGGCTACGCCAGCCCCAGCATTTT
CDR3: CASTGAGGLRQPQHF
D: .
J: TRBJ1-5
V: TRBV19
size: few

DNA: TGCGCCAGCAGCTTTGGGGCAGGCCGACCGAATAGTGAGCAGTACTTC
CDR3: CASSFGAGRPNSEQYF
D: .
J: TRBJ2-7
V: TRBV5-1
size: few

DNA: TGCAGCGTTGGAATTTTGGGGGGCACTGAAGCTTTCTTT
CDR3: CSVGILGGTEAFF
D: .
J: TRBJ1-1
V: TRBV29-1
size: .

DNA: TGTGCCAGCTCATCATCCCGGACAAGCCAATCGAACACTGAAGCTTTCTTT
CDR3: CASSSSRTSQSNTEAFF
D: .
J: TRBJ1-1
V: TRBV18
size: .

DNA: TGTGCCAGCAGCTTAGCTATGGGACAGTTCAGGGACTATGGCTACACCTTC
CDR3: CASSLAMGQFRDYGYTF
D: TRBD1
J: TRBJ1-2
V: TRBV7-9
size: few

DNA: TGTGCCAGTATGACCCAGGGGAATCAGCCCCAGCATTTT
CDR3: CASMTQGNQPQHF
D: .
J: TRBJ1-5
V: TRBV19
size: .

DNA: TGCGCCAGCAGCCAAGAGGGACTAGCGGGACGCGAGCAGTACTTC
CDR3: CASSQEGLAGREQYF
D: TRBD2
J: TRBJ2-7
V: TRBV4-1
size: .

DNA: TGTGCCTGGGGGACATCATACAATGAGCAGTTCTTC
CDR3: CAWGTSYNEQFF
D: .
J: TRBJ2-1
V: TRBV30
size: few